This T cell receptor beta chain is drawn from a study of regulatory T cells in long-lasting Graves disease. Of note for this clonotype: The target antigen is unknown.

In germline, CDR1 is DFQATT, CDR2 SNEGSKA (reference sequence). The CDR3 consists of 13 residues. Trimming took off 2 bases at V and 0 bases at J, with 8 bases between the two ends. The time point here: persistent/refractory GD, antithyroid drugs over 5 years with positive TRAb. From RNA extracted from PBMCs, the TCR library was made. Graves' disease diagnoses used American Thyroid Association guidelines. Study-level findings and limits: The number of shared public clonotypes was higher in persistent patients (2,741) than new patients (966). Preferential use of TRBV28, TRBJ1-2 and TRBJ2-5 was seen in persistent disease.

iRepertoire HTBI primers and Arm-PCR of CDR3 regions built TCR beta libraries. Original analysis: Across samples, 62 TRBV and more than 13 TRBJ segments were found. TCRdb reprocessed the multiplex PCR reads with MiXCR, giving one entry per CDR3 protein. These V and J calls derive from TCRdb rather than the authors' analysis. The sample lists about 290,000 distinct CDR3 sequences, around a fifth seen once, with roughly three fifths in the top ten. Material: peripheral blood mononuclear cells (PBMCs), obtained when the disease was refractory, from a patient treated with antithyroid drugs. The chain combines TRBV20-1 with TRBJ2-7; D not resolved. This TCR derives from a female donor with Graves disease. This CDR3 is CSARNTDSYEQYF. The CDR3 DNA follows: TGCAGTGCTAGAAACACCGACTCCTACGAGCAGTACTTC.